The 21 T cell receptor beta chains listed next were all sequenced from one sample in a study of a mutant IDH1 vaccine in newly diagnosed glioma. No antigen has been identified for these receptors. Sequencing used immunoSEQ multiplex PCR; TCRdb keeps in-frame clones, though not all of them. Of fewer than 30,000 clones listed, 70% to 80% are singletons. Time point reported: week 11, during vaccination. In the vaccine, a single dose held 300 ug of the mutant IDH1 20-mer peptide, along with topical imiquimod. Sequencing was performed on PBMCs, taken from a glioma patient whose treatment included an IDH1 peptide vaccine. The receptors come from a young woman with glioma.

The V and J genes are TRBV5-6 and TRBJ2-1; TRBD2 matches 8 bases. V was clipped by 4 bases and J by 1 base; unmatched bases: 4. There are 15 residues in the CDR3. CDR1 and CDR2 (germline): SGHDT, YYEEEE. The CDR3 nucleotides are TGTGCCAGCAGCCCGAGCGGGGGTTCCTACAATGAGCAGTTCTTC. Its translation is CASSPSGGSYNEQFF.

This clone was observed a single time. V and J are TRBV4-3 and TRBJ2-2, with D unresolved. The CDR3 runs 15 residues. Trimming took 0 bases from V and 6 from J, leaving 11 bases between them. In germline, CDR1 is LGHNA, CDR2 YSLEER. This CDR3 is CASSQDLIIPGELFF. CDR3 sequence (DNA): TGCGCCAGCAGCCAAGATCTGATTATACCCGGGGAGCTGTTTTTT.

This chain uses TRBV6-1 with TRBJ1-6; TRBD1 matches 9 bases. Germline CDR1 and CDR2: MNHNS and SASEGT. CDR3 length equals 17 residues. V shed 0 bases and J 7 bases; nucleotides not matched to a gene: 7. CDR3: CASSEALGGQGNSPLHF. CDR3 nucleotide sequence: TGTGCCAGCAGTGAAGCGCTCGGGGGACAGGGAAATTCACCCCTCCACTTT.

This clone was counted a single time. This chain links TRBV19 with TRBJ2-7; D unresolved. V dropped 6 bases and J dropped 9 bases, with 18 bases sitting between them. The V gene's germline CDR1 is LNHDA and CDR2 SQIVND (reference sequence). CDR3 size: 13 residues. DNA for the CDR3: TGTGCCAGTAGGTCAAACCTACGCGAGGTGCAGTACTTC. Translation: CASRSNLREVQYF.

The chain combines TRBV15 with TRBJ2-1; no clear D gene. The CDR3 has 15 residues. The V end was cut by 3 bases, the J end by 3 bases, with 12 bases between. Germline CDR1 reads LNHNV; CDR2 reads YYDKDF (reference sequence). CDR3 DNA sequence: TGTGCCACCAGCAGCGGCGGAGCCGACTACAATGAGCAGTTCTTC. Translated: CATSSGGADYNEQFF.

CDR3 residues: CATRGGLSGANVLTF. The CDR3 region has the DNA TGTGCCACCCGCGGCGGCCTCTCTGGGGCCAACGTCCTGACTTTC. The chain is built from TRBV6-6 and TRBJ2-6; no clear D. V lost 10 bases to trimming and J lost 0 bases, with 13 bases between them. Germline V gives CDR1 MNHNY, CDR2 SVGAGI (reference sequence). The length of the CDR3 is 15 residues.

The chain couples TRBV18 to TRBJ1-1, with a possible D match to TRBD1 (6 bases). The V end lost 4 bases, the J end lost 2 bases, and 14 bases lay between the germline ends. The CDR3 contains 15 residues. CDR1 is KGHSH, CDR2 LQKENI, per germline. The CDR3 loop reads CASSLWTASNTEAFF. The CDR3 DNA is TGTGCCAGCTCACTTTGGACAGCTTCAAACACTGAAGCTTTCTTT.

This sequence joins TRBV14 and TRBJ2-7, with 7 bases that match TRBD2. CDR3 length: 18 residues. Unmatched junction bases numbered 14, after V lost 1 base and J lost 2 bases. Germline V gene data show CDR1 as SGHDN and CDR2 as FVKESK. CDR3 protein: CASSQGAGRGGGTYEQYF. CDR3 DNA sequence: TGTGCCAGCAGCCAAGGGGCAGGGCGCGGGGGAGGAACCTACGAGCAGTACTTC.

About this clone: One end of the junction varies from germline; a read error may be responsible. The chain carries TRBV7-7 and TRBJ2-5; D remains unclear. This CDR3 is 14 amino acids long. Germline V gene sequence: CDR1 SSHAT, CDR2 FNYEAQ (reference sequence). The CDR3 spells CASSRPPTQETQYF. The CDR3 bases are TGTGCTAGCAGCCGCCCCCCCACCCAAGAGACCCAGTACTTC.

With regard to this clone: The junction departs from germline at one end; a sequencing error may be responsible. V usage is TRBV7-9 and J usage is TRBJ2-3; TRBD2 matches 10 bases. The germline V gene has CDR1 SEHNR and CDR2 FQNEAQ (reference sequence). CDR3 length: 15 residues. The CDR3 DNA follows: TGTGCCAGCAGCATAGCGGGGGGACGCTCAGATACGCAGTATTTT. This translates into CASSIAGGRSDTQYF.

This clone was found a few times. The rearrangement joins TRBV4-1 to TRBJ1-1, with no clear D. The CDR3 loop spans 13 amino acids. CDR1 and CDR2 (germline): MGHRA, YSYEKL. V lost 0 bases, J lost 7 bases, and 9 bases lay in between. In nucleotides, the CDR3 is TGCGCCAGCAGCCAAGATACGTGGGGTGAAGCTTTCTTT. Its translation: CASSQDTWGEAFF.

The chain links TRBV6-4 to TRBJ2-1; D call uncertain. The V and J ends lost 2 bases and 0 bases respectively, with 8 bases between them. The CDR3 length is 15 residues. CDR1 is MRHNA and CDR2 is SNTAGT in the germline V gene. The chain's CDR3 is CASSDGASSYNEQFF. The CDR3, as DNA: TGTGCCAGCAGTGACGGTGCCAGCTCCTACAATGAGCAGTTCTTC.

The chain combines TRBV6-5 with TRBJ2-1, with D possibly being TRBD1 (5 bases). The CDR3 is made up of 12 amino acids. CDR1 MNHEY and CDR2 SVGAGI come from the germline V gene. Trimming stripped 6 bases from V and 8 bases from J, with 11 bases between. The CDR3 DNA reads TGTGCCAGCAGCTCTCCCAGGGATGAGCAGTTCTTC. This encodes CASSSPRDEQFF.

The CDR3 DNA reads TGTGCCAGCAGTCTAGGACAGGGTGGTGGTGGCTACACCTTC. Protein: CASSLGQGGGGYTF. V gene TRBV28 combines with J gene TRBJ1-2, with 8 bases aligning to TRBD1. CDR1 MDHEN and CDR2 SYDVKM come from the germline V gene. CDR3 length: 14 residues. The J segment lost 7 bases and the V segment lost 5 bases, leaving 9 bases of the junction unmatched.

CDR3 sequence: CAISDGWTFQETQYF. In DNA form, the CDR3 reads TGTGCCATCAGTGACGGGTGGACGTTCCAAGAGACCCAGTACTTC. The chain is built from TRBV10-3 and TRBJ2-5; D is uncertain. The CDR3 has 15 residues. Trimming removed 3 bases at V and 1 base at J, with 12 bases between. Germline V gene lookup returns CDR1 ENHRY and CDR2 SYGVKD.

The chain recombines TRBV7-2 with TRBJ1-6, with 12 nucleotides matching TRBD1. Trimming took 3 bases from V and 4 from J; bases not matched to a gene: 10. The germline gives CDR1 SGHTA, CDR2 FQGNSA. The CDR3 loop spans 19 amino acids. This CDR3 reads CASSFTGTGGLRYNSPLHF. CDR3 bases: TGTGCCAGCAGCTTCACCGGGACAGGGGGCTTACGTTATAATTCACCCCTCCACTTT.

This clone was seen only a few times. This chain connects TRBV7-6 to TRBJ2-2; 9 nucleotides align to TRBD2. With V trimmed by 5 bases and J by 6 bases, 7 bases remained unmatched. Per the germline V gene, CDR1 is SGHVS and CDR2 is FNYEAQ. The CDR3 extends over 15 amino acids. CDR3 DNA sequence: TGTGCCAGCAGCAGACGTCTAGCGGGACCCGGGGAGCTGTTTTTT. Its translation is CASSRRLAGPGELFF.

The chain links TRBV27 to TRBJ2-1, with 8 bases fitting TRBD2. CDR1 and CDR2 (germline): MNHEY, SMNVEV (reference sequence). The CDR3 runs to 14 residues. Germline trimming cut 8 bases from V and 3 bases from J; bases unmatched to any gene: 6. DNA for the CDR3: TGTGCCAGCTTCCCTAGCGGGTTCTACAATGAGCAGTTCTTC. Protein: CASFPSGFYNEQFF.

The chain uses TRBV19 and TRBJ2-5, with 11 bases matching TRBD2. The length of the CDR3 is 15 residues. V was pared by 3 bases and J by 4 bases, with 4 bases of the junction left unmatched. The germline gives CDR1 LNHDA, CDR2 SQIVND (reference sequence). CDR3 sequence: CASSMLAGGRETQYF. The CDR3 DNA is TGTGCCAGTAGTATGTTAGCGGGGGGGCGAGAGACCCAGTACTTC.

This clone was found a few times. V and J are TRBV12-5 and TRBJ1-6, with 8 bases fitting TRBD1. The CDR3 runs to 13 residues. J was trimmed by 5 bases and V by 7 bases; bases with no gene match: 1. Germline V gives CDR1 LGHNT, CDR2 FRNRAP. CDR3 sequence reads: CASADRDNSPLHF. The CDR3 nucleotides are TGTGCTAGTGCGGACAGGGATAATTCACCCCTCCACTTT.

This clone was detected once. The rearrangement uses TRBV6-5 and TRBJ1-4, with 7 nucleotides matching TRBD1. V lost 2 bases, J lost 8 bases, and 8 bases stayed unmatched. This CDR3 spans 15 amino acids. Germline loops: CDR1 MNHEY, CDR2 SVGAGI. CDR3 sequence reads: CASSYGGQAREKLFF. Here the CDR3 DNA reads TGTGCCAGCAGTTACGGAGGACAGGCAAGAGAAAAACTGTTTTTT.